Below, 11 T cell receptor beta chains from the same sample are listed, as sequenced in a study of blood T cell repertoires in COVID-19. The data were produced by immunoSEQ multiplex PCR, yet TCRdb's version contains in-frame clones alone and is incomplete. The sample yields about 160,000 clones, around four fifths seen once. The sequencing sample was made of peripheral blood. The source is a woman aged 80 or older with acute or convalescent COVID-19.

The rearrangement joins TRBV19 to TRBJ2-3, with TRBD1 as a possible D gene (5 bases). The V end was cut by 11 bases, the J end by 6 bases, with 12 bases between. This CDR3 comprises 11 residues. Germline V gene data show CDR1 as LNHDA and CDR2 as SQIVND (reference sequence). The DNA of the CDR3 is TGTGCCTCGACAGCCGGGGATACGCAGTATTTT. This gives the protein CASTAGDTQYF. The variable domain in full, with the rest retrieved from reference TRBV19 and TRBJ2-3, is DGGITQSPKYLFRKEGQNVTLSCEQNLNHDAMYWYRQDPGQGLRLIYYSQIVNDFQKGDIAEGYSVSREKKESFPLTVTSAQKNPTAFYLCASTAGDTQYFGPGTRLTVL.

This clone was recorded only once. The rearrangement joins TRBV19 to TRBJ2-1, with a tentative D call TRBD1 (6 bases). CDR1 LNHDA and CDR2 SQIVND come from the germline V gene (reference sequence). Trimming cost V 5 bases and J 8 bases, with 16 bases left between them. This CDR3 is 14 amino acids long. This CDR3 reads CASSQGQGSDEQFF. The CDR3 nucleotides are TGTGCCAGTAGTCAGGGGCAGGGGAGCGATGAGCAGTTCTTC.

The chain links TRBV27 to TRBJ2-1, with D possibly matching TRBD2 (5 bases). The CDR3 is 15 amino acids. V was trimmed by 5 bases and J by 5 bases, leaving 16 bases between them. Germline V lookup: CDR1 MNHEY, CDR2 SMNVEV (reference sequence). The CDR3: CASSLGLPLNNEQFF. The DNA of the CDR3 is TGTGCCAGCAGTCTCGGACTCCCCTTGAACAATGAGCAGTTCTTC.

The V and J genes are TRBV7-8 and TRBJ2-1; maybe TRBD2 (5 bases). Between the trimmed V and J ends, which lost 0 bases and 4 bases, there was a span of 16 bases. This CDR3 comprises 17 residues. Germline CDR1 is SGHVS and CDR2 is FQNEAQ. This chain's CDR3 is CASSLARAGYSYNEQFF. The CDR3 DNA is TGTGCCAGCAGCTTAGCGCGGGCGGGTTATAGTTACAATGAGCAGTTCTTC.

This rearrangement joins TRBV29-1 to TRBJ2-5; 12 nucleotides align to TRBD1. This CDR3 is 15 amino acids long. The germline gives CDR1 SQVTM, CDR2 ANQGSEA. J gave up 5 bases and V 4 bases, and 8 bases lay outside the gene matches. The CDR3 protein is CSVGGTGGVLETQYF. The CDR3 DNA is TGCAGCGTTGGTGGGACAGGGGGCGTCTTGGAGACCCAGTACTTC.

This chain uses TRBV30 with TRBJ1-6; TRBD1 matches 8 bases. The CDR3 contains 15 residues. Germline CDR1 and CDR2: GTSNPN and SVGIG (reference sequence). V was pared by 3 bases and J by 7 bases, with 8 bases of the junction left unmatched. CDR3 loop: CAWRQTGGTNSPLHF. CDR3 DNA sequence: TGTGCCTGGAGACAAACAGGGGGAACCAATTCACCCCTCCACTTT.

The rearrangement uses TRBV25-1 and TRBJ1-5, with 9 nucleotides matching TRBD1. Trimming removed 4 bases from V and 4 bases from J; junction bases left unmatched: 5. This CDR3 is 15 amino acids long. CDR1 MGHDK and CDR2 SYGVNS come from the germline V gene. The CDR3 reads CASSGVGQGNQPQHF. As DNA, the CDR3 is TGTGCCAGCAGTGGGGTAGGACAGGGGAATCAGCCCCAGCATTTT.

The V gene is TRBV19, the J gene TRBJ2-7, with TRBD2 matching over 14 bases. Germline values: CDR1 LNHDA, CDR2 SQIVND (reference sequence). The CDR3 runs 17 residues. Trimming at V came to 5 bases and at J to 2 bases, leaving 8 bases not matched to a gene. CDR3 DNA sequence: TGTGCCAGTAGTTCGACTAGCGGGGGGGGCACAACCTACGAGCAGTACTTC. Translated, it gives CASSSTSGGGTTYEQYF.

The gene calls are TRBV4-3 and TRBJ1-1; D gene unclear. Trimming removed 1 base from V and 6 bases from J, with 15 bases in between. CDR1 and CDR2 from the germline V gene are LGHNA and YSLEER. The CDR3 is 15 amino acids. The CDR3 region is CASSQAPVPYAEAFF. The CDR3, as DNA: TGCGCCAGCAGCCAAGCCCCGGTCCCCTACGCTGAAGCTTTCTTT.

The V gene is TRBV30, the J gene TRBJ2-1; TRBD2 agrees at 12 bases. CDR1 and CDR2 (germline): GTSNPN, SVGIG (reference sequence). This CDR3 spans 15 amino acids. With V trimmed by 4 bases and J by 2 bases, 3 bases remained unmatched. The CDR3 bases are TGTGCCTGGACCCGACTAGCGGGAGCCTACAATGAGCAGTTCTTC. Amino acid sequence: CAWTRLAGAYNEQFF.

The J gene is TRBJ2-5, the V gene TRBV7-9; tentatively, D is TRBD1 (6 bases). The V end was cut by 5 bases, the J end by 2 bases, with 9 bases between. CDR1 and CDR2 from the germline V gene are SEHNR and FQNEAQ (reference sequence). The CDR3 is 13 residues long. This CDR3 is CASSNREQETQYF. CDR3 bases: TGTGCCAGCAGCAACAGGGAGCAAGAGACCCAGTACTTC.